This T cell receptor (beta chain) appears in the sequencing data of a study of CD8+ T cells in alopecia areata. The trim removed 4 bases at V and 4 bases at J, leaving 2 bases unmatched. Germline CDR1 is SGHNT and CDR2 is YYREEE (reference sequence). The CDR3 consists of 14 residues. Investigators isolated RNA and reverse transcribed it into cDNA to act as the sequencing template. Profiled with immunoSEQ multiplex PCR; TCRdb holds only in-frame clones, not every one. The table has approximately 140,000 clones, around 47% seen once; the top ten hold about 6.3%. The chain joins TRBV5-4 to TRBJ2-5; 12 bases agree with TRBD2. Sequenced input: CD4+ T cells sorted from blood. The sequence was collected from a human donor with alopecia areata. The CDR3 bases are TGTGCCAGCAGCCCGGGACTAGCGGGAGAGACCCAGTACTTC. Translated, it gives CASSPGLAGETQYF.